Following are 15 T cell receptor beta chains from one sample sequenced in a study of human T cells and chemical hapten exposure. In TCRdb, the RACE reads were re-called with MiXCR into one record per CDR3 protein. There are under 200,000 distinct CDR3 sequences in the sample; around a quarter occur only once, and approximately 2.1% lies in the top ten. Time point defined: patch test 3, about 24 weeks after DPC sensitization. The treatment was: therapeutic diphenylcyclopropenone sensitization with weekly scalp DPC. The sequenced sample was whole blood, obtained in connection with sensitization to the hapten diphenylcyclopropenone (DPC). The receptors stem from a woman younger than 35 with alopecia areata. Some clones in this sample may be carry-over from other donors' samples.

Worth noting for this clonotype: A much larger clone lies a single base off, so this may be a read error. The chain employs TRBV7-3 and TRBJ2-7; D uncertain. This CDR3 is built from 13 residues. V was pared by 5 bases and J by 3 bases, with 11 bases between. Germline assignment: CDR1 SGHTA and CDR2 FQGTGA. CDR3 in DNA: TGTGCCAGCAGCCCCCGGACCAACTACGAGCAGTACTTC. Translation gives CASSPRTNYEQYF.

V and J are TRBV27 and TRBJ1-1; D gene ambiguous. V was clipped by 5 bases and J by 1 base, with 11 bases between them. The CDR3 loop spans 14 amino acids. Germline CDR1 MNHEY, CDR2 SMNVEV (reference sequence). The CDR3 is CASSEAGRNTEAFF. The DNA of the CDR3 is TGTGCCAGCAGTGAAGCCGGACGGAACACTGAAGCTTTCTTT.

The chain carries TRBV29-1 and TRBJ2-4; D may be TRBD1 or TRBD2 (7 bases each). The CDR3 has 13 residues. Trimming left V 7 bases short and J 6 bases short, with 16 bases between. The V gene's germline CDR1 is SQVTM and CDR2 ANQGSEA. The CDR3 spells CSGTTGEGNIQYF. CDR3 DNA sequence: TGCAGCGGGACCACAGGGGAGGGAAACATTCAGTACTTC.

A few counts support this clonotype. The V call is TRBV29-1, the J call TRBJ2-2; possible D gene TRBD2, 5 bases. Trimming took off 4 bases at V and 6 bases at J, with 9 bases between the two ends. This CDR3 has 12 amino acids. Looked up from germline, CDR1 is SQVTM and CDR2 is ANQGSEA. The CDR3 DNA follows: TGCAGCGTTGTTCTGCGGGCCGGGGAGCTGTTTTTT. Amino acid sequence: CSVVLRAGELFF.

The chain couples TRBV4-3 to TRBJ2-1, with TRBD2 as a possible D gene (6 bases). The CDR3 totals 16 residues. The V and J ends lost 0 bases and 6 bases respectively, with 15 bases between them. Looked up from germline, CDR1 is LGHNA and CDR2 is YSLEER. The CDR3 reads CASSQDPSGGANEQFF. For the CDR3, the DNA is TGCGCCAGCAGCCAAGATCCCAGCGGAGGGGCCAATGAGCAGTTCTTC.

The chain carries TRBV11-2 and TRBJ2-2; 7 bases agree with TRBD1. V was pared by 7 bases and J by 7 bases, with 9 bases of the junction left unmatched. The germline CDR1 and CDR2 sequences are SGHAT and FQNNGV. This CDR3 spans 14 amino acids. The CDR3 DNA reads as TGTGCCAGCAAGCGCCAAACAGGGGTCGGGGAGCTGTTTTTT. This sequence encodes CASKRQTGVGELFF.

This chain connects TRBV29-1 to TRBJ2-1, with 10 bases identical to TRBD2. After removal of 4 bases from V and 5 bases from J, the junction contained 2 bases not matched to a gene. The V gene's germline CDR1 is SQVTM and CDR2 ANQGSEA. There are 13 residues in the CDR3. CDR3 sequence (DNA): TGCAGCGTTGTCAGCGGGAGGGACAATGAGCAGTTCTTC. Translated, it gives CSVVSGRDNEQFF.

The chain links TRBV11-2 to TRBJ2-1, with D uncertain. The CDR3 is 12 amino acids. With 5 bases removed from V and 10 bases from J, the gap between germline ends came to 12 bases. CDR1 is SGHAT and CDR2 is FQNNGV in the germline V gene. The CDR3 region has the DNA TGTGCCAGCAGCCCCCAGCGATGGGAGCAGTTCTTC. Protein: CASSPQRWEQFF.

This chain joins TRBV5-1 and TRBJ1-2, with TRBD1 matching over 7 bases. Germline assignment: CDR1 SGHRS and CDR2 YFSETQ. CDR3 length: 14 residues. With 4 bases clipped from V and 4 bases from J, the junction kept 7 bases outside the gene matches. Here the CDR3 DNA reads TGCGCCAGCAGCCTGGGGACAGAGTCCTATGGCTACACCTTC. It codes for CASSLGTESYGYTF.

The chain links TRBV29-1 to TRBJ1-3; no reliable D call. CDR3 length: 11 amino acids. The germline V gene encodes CDR1 SQVTM and CDR2 ANQGSEA. The V gene lost 7 bases and the J gene lost 1 base, with 5 bases spanning the gap. The CDR3 DNA is TGCAGCGGCGTTTCTGGAAACACCATATATTTT. It yields the protein CSGVSGNTIYF.

This clonotype has more than one count but fewer than ten. The chain joins TRBV11-2 to TRBJ1-5; D is undetermined. Germline loops: CDR1 SGHAT, CDR2 FQNNGV. Trimming removed 5 bases at V and 0 bases at J, with 14 bases between. This CDR3 has 16 amino acids. In DNA, the CDR3 is TGTGCCAGCAGCCCACATACCGGGTATAGCAATCAGCCCCAGCATTTT. Translated: CASSPHTGYSNQPQHF.

This clonotype was seen more than once but under ten times. In DNA, the CDR3 is TGTGCCAGCAGCCAAGATAAATCTGCTGGGGCCAACGTCCTGACTTTC. Its protein product is CASSQDKSAGANVLTF. The J gene is TRBJ2-6, the V gene TRBV4-2; D unclear. CDR3 size: 16 residues. Between the trimmed V and J ends, which lost 0 bases and 2 bases, there was a span of 8 bases. Germline CDR1 is LGHNA and CDR2 is YNFKEQ.

The chain is built from TRBV7-9 and TRBJ2-2, with D possibly TRBD1 on 6 matching bases. Germline V gives CDR1 SEHNR, CDR2 FQNEAQ (reference sequence). The CDR3 loop spans 16 amino acids. Trimming took off 2 bases at V and 1 base at J, with 11 bases between the two ends. The CDR3 DNA reads TGTGCCAGCAGCTTAATTAGACAGGTGAACACCGGGGAGCTGTTTTTT. Encoded protein: CASSLIRQVNTGELFF.

V and J are TRBV6-6 and TRBJ2-7; the match to TRBD1 covers 7 bases. This CDR3 comprises 14 residues. Germline lookup yields CDR1 MNHNY and CDR2 SVGAGI (reference sequence). Trimming at V came to 4 bases and at J to 4 bases, leaving 7 bases not matched to a gene. CDR3 nucleotides: TGTGCCAGCAGTTTCGACAGGGCAGGATACGAGCAGTACTTC. Its protein product is CASSFDRAGYEQYF.

V is TRBV14 and J is TRBJ2-5; no firm D call. Germline values: CDR1 SGHDN, CDR2 FVKESK. The CDR3 is 13 residues long. V was pared by 1 base and J by 5 bases, with 8 bases between. The DNA for the CDR3 is TGTGCCAGCAGCCAAGTGGGTGGCGAGACCCAGTACTTC. It yields the protein CASSQVGGETQYF. The variable domain in full, completed from reference TRBV14 and TRBJ2-5, reads EAGVTQFPSHSVIEKGQTVTLRCDPISGHDNLYWYRRVMGKEIKFLLHFVKESKQDESGMPNNRFLAERTGGTYSTLKVQPAELEDSGVYFCASSQVGGETQYFGPGTRLLVL.